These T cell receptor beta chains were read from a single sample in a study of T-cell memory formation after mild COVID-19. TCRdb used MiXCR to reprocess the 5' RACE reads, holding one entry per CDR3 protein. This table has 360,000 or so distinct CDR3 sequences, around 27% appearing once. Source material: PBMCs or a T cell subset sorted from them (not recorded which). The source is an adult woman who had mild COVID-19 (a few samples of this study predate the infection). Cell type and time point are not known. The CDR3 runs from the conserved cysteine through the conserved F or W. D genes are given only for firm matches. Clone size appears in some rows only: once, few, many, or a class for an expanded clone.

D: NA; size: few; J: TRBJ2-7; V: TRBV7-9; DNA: TGTGCCAGCAGCCCCGCCCCAGAAAGCTCCTACGAGCAGTACTTC; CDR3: CASSPAPESSYEQYF
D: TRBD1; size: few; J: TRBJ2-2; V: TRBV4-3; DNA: TGCGCCAGCAGCCAACGATCTGGGGGGACAGGGGGTACCGGGGAGCTGTTTTTT; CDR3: CASSQRSGGTGGTGELFF
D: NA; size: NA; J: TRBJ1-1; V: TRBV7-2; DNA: TGTGCCAGCAGCTCACTCCGGGGTGGTAGGCACACTGAAGCTTTCTTT; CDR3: CASSSLRGGRHTEAFF
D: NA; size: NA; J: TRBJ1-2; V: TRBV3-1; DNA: TGTGCCAGCAGCCGCGCATGGGGGGGCTCGGACTATGGCTACACCTTC; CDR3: CASSRAWGGSDYGYTF
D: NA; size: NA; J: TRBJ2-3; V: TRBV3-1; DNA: TGTGCCAGCAGCCAGGTTACAGATACGCAGTATTTT; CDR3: CASSQVTDTQYF
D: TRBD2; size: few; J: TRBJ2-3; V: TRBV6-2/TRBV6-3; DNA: TGTGCCAGCAGTGCCGCCGGACTAGCGGGTGACACAGATACGCAGTATTTT; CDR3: CASSAAGLAGDTDTQYF
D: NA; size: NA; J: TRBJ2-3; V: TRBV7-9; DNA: TGTGCCAGCAGCTTAGTCGAGCCTACAAATACGCAGTATTTT; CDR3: CASSLVEPTNTQYF
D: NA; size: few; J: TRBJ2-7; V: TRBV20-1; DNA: TGCAGTGCTAGAGATGGGAAGGGGTCCTACGAGCAGTACTTC; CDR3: CSARDGKGSYEQYF
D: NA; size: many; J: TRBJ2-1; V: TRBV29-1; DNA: TGCAGCGCCGTGGACAGCGGAACATACAATGAGCAGTTCTTC; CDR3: CSAVDSGTYNEQFF
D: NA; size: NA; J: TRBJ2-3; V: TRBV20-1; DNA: TGCAGGGCAGCGGAATTCACAGATACGCAGTATTTT; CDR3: CRAAEFTDTQYF
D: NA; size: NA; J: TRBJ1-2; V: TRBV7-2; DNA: TGTGCCAGCAGCCCAGAGGGGGGCTATGGCTACACCTTC; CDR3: CASSPEGGYGYTF
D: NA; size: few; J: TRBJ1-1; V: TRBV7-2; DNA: TGTGCCAGCAGCTTAGTAGGCGGGTCGAACACTGAAGCTTTCTTT; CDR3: CASSLVGGSNTEAFF
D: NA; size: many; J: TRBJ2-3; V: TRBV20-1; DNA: TGCAGTGCTATTACCGGATTCACAGATACGCAGTATTTT; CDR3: CSAITGFTDTQYF
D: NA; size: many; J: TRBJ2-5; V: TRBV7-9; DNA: TGTGCCAGCAGCTTATTTTTGCTGGGCCAAGAGACCCAGTACTTC; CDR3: CASSLFLLGQETQYF
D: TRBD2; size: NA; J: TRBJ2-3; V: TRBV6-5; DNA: TGTGCCAGCCGGCGGGGGGCGAACACAGATACGCAGTATTTT; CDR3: CASRRGANTDTQYF
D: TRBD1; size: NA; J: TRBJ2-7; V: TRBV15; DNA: TGTGCCACCAGCAGATACCGGGACAGGCTCTTGGACGAGCAGTACTTC; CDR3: CATSRYRDRLLDEQYF
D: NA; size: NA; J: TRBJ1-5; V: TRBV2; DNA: TGTGCCAGCAGTGCCCTCGACGTCAGCAATCAGCCCCAGCATTTT; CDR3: CASSALDVSNQPQHF
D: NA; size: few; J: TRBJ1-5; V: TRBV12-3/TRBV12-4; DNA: TGTGCCAGCAAGCTCGACAGTTATCAGCCCCAGCATTTT; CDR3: CASKLDSYQPQHF
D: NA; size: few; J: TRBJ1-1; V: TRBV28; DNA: TGTGCCAGCAGTCCCCCCACGTTGGGAGTTGAAGCTTTCTTT; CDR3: CASSPPTLGVEAFF
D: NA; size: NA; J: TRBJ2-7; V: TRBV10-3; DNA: TGTGCCAGTATGGGGGGGCCCCACGAGCAGTACTTC; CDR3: CASMGGPHEQYF
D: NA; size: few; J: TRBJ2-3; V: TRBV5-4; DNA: TGTGCCAGCAGCTTGGTATTAACCTCCTCCACAGATACGCAGTATTTT; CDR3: CASSLVLTSSTDTQYF
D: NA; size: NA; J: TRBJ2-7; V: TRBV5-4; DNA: TGTGCCAGCAGCCCCAGTATGGGTTACGAGCAGTACTTC; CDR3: CASSPSMGYEQYF
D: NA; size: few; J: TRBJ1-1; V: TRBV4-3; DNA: TGCGCCAGCAGCCAAGATGGAAGGGAGGACACTGAAGCTTTCTTT; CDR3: CASSQDGREDTEAFF
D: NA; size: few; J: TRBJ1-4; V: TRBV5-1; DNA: TGCGCCAGCAGCTTGGGACACTCGGAAAAACTGTTTTTT; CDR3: CASSLGHSEKLFF
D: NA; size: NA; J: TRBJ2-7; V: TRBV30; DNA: TGTGCCTGGAGTCCACGGACTGCCTACTCCTACGAGCAGTACTTC; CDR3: CAWSPRTAYSYEQYF
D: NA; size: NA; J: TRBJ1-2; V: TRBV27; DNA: TGTGCCAGCAGTTTTCGAGGGTATGGCTACACCTTC; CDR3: CASSFRGYGYTF
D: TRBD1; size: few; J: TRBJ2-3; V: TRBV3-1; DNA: TGTGCCAGCAGCCCCCGGACAGGGATGTCAGATACGCAGTATTTT; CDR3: CASSPRTGMSDTQYF
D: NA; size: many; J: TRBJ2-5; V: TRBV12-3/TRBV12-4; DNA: TGTGCCAGCAGTTTGATGGGGGGTAGAGAGACCCAGTACTTC; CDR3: CASSLMGGRETQYF
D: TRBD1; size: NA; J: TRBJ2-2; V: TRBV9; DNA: TGTGCCAGCAGCGCCGACGACAGGGGAGACGGGGAGCTGTTTTTT; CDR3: CASSADDRGDGELFF
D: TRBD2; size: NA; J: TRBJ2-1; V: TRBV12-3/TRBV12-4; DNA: TGTGCCAGCAATCCTGCGGGGGGCAGCTCCTACAATGAGCAGTTCTTC; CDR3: CASNPAGGSSYNEQFF
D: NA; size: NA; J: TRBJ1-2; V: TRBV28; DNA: TGTGCCAGCAGTTTAGCGTCAGGGGCCGGCTATGGCTACACCTTC; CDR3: CASSLASGAGYGYTF
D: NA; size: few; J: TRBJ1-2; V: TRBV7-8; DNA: TGTGCCAGCAGCTTAGGGCTTTTCTATGGCTACACCTTC; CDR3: CASSLGLFYGYTF
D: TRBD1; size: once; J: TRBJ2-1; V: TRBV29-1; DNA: TGCAGCGCGACAGGGGACAATGAGCAGTTCTTC; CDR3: CSATGDNEQFF
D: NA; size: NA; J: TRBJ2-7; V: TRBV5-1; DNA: TGCGCCAGCAGTAGGGGGATCCACGAGCAGTACTTC; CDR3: CASSRGIHEQYF
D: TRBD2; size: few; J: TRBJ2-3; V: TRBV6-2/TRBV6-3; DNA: TGTGCCAGCAGGCCTAGCGGGAGGGCTGATACGCAGTATTTT; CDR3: CASRPSGRADTQYF
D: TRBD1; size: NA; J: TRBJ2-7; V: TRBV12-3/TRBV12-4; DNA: TGTGCCAGCAGTTTTCGTCAGGGGGCTTACGAGCAGTACTTC; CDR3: CASSFRQGAYEQYF
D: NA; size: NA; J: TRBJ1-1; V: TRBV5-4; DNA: TGTGCCAGCAGCTTCAAGGGGGAGGCTTGGGACACTGAAGCTTTCTTT; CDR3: CASSFKGEAWDTEAFF
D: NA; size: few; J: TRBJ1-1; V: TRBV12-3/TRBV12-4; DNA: TGTGCCAGCAGTTCCGGCGGGCCTACCATGGGTGAAGCTTTCTTT; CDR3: CASSSGGPTMGEAFF
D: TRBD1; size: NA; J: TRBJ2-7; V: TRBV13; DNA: TGTGCCAGCAGCCCCCGGGCGGGCCCAGGGGGCGAGCAGTACTTC; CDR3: CASSPRAGPGGEQYF
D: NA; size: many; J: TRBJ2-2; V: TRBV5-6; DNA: TGTGCCAGCAGCTCGGGACTGAACACCGGGGAGCTGTTTTTT; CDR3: CASSSGLNTGELFF
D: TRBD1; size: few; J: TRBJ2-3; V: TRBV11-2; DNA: TGTGCCAGCAGCACCCGACTACAGGGGGCGGGCACAGATACGCAGTATTTT; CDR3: CASSTRLQGAGTDTQYF
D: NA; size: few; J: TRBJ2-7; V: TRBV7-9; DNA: TGTGCCAGCAGCTTAGACAGTCTCTCCTACGAGCAGTACTTC; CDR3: CASSLDSLSYEQYF
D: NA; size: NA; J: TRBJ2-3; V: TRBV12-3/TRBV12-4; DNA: TGTGCCAGCTCGTACGGGGACAACACAGATACGCAGTATTTT; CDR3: CASSYGDNTDTQYF
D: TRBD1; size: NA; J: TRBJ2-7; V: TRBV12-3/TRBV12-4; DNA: TGTGCCAGCAGTTGGTTGGGGACAGGGTCCTACGAGCAGTACTTC; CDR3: CASSWLGTGSYEQYF
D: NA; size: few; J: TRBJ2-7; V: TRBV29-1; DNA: TGCAGCGTTGCGTGGGGATACGAGCAGTACTTC; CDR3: CSVAWGYEQYF
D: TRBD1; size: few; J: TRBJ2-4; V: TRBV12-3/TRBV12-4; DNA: TGTGCCAGCAGAGACAGGGTGGCCAAAAACATTCAGTACTTC; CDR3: CASRDRVAKNIQYF
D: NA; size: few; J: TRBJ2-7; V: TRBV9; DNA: TGTGCCAGCAGCGTAGGGTTTTGGGAGGCCTACGAGCAGTACTTC; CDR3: CASSVGFWEAYEQYF
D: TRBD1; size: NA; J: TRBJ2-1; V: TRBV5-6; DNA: TGTGCCAGCAGCTGGGGACCACCAGGGGGGCAGTTCTTC; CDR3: CASSWGPPGGQFF
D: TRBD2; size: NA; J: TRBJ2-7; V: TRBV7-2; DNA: TGTGCCAGCAGCCCGGGGTTAGCGGGGGGGAGCTCCTACGAGCAGTACTTC; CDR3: CASSPGLAGGSSYEQYF
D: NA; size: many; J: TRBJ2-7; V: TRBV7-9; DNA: TGTGCCAGCAGCTTCGACGGAACCTACGAGCAGTACTTC; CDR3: CASSFDGTYEQYF
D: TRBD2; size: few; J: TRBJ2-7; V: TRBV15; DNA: TGTGCCACCAGCGCCAAGCGGGAGGGCCCTCGCAACGAGCAGTACTTC; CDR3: CATSAKREGPRNEQYF
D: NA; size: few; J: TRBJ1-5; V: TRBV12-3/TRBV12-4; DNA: TGTGCCAGCAGCCCGAGGGGAAGGGATCAGCCCCAGCATTTT; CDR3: CASSPRGRDQPQHF
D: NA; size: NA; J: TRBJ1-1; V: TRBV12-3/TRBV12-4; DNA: TGTGCCAGCAGTTTTGGACCGAACACTGAAGCTTTCTTT; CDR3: CASSFGPNTEAFF
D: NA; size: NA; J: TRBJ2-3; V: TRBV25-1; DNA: TGTGCCAGCAGTGAATCGTGGGTGGATACGCAGTATTTT; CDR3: CASSESWVDTQYF
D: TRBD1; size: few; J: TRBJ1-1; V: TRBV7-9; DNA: TGTGCCAGCAGCGACAGGGGGCTTCACACTGAAGCTTTCTTT; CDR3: CASSDRGLHTEAFF
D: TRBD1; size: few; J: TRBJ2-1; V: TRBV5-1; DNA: TGCGCCAGCAGCTATTGGACCGGACAGGGAAACAATGAGCAGTTCTTC; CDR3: CASSYWTGQGNNEQFF
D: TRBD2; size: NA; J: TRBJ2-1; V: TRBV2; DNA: TGTGCCAGCGGGGGACTAACATACAATGAGCAGTTCTTC; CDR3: CASGGLTYNEQFF
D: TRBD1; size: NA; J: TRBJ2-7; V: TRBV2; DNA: TGTGCCAGCAGTGAGTCGGGGACAGTAGCCTACGAGCAGTACTTC; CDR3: CASSESGTVAYEQYF